One TCR beta chain is described in this entry. V was clipped by 8 bases and J by 2 bases; unmatched bases: 13. Looked up from germline, CDR1 is SNHLY and CDR2 is FYNNEI. This CDR3 is 17 amino acids long. Assay used: immunoSEQ multiplex PCR; TCRdb lists only in-frame clones, some missing. This sample has about 340,000 clones, with 70% to 90% found just once. The data derive from a study of blood T cell repertoires in COVID-19. This sequence joins TRBV2 and TRBJ2-3; 10 bases are a match to TRBD2. The TCR comes from a woman aged 40 to 55 with acute COVID-19. Sample: PBMCs or T cells enriched from blood (not recorded which). Written as DNA, the CDR3 is TGTGCCAGCTCTGAAAGCGGGAGGGCCCTATACACAGATACGCAGTATTTT. Translating it yields CASSESGRALYTDTQYF.